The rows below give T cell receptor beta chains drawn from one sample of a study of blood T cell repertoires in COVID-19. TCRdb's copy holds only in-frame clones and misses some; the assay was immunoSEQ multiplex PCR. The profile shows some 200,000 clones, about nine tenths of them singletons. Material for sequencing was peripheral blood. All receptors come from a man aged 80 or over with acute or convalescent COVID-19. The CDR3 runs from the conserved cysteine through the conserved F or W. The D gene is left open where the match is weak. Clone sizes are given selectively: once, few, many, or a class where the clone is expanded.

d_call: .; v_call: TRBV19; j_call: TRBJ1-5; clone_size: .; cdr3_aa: CASSTLGQSNQPQHF; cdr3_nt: TGTGCCAGTAGTACGTTAGGACAGAGCAATCAGCCCCAGCATTTT
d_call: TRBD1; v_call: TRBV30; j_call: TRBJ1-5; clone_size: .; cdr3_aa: CAWSLQGASQPQHF; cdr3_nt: TGTGCCTGGAGTTTACAGGGGGCCAGCCAGCCCCAGCATTTT
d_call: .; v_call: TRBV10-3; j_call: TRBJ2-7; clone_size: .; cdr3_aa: CAISESTGFDEQYF; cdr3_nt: TGTGCCATCAGTGAGTCGACCGGGTTCGACGAGCAGTACTTC
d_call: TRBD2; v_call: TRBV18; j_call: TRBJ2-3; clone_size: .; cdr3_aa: CASSRPLVSGDTDTQYF; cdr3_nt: TGTGCCAGCTCACGGCCGCTCGTTAGCGGGGACACAGATACGCAGTATTTT
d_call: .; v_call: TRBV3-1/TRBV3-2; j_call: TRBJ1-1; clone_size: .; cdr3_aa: CASSQAGSWGPNTEAFF; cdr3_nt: TGTGCCAGCAGCCAAGCGGGATCTTGGGGTCCGAACACTGAAGCTTTCTTT
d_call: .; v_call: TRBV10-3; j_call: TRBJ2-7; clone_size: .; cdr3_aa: CAISEGGNEQYF; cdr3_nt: TGTGCCATCAGTGAAGGGGGAAACGAGCAGTACTTC
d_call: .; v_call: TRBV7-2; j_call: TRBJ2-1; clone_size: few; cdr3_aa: CASSLAPSASSYNEQFF; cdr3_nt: TGTGCCAGCAGCTTAGCGCCTAGCGCCAGCTCCTACAATGAGCAGTTCTTC
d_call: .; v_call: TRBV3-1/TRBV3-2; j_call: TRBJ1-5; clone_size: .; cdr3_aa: CASSQAGYNQPQHF; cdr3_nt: TGTGCCAGCAGCCAAGCAGGGTATAATCAGCCCCAGCATTTT
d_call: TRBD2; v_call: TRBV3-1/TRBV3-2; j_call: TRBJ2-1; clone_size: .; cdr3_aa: CASSHSGGSRNEQFF; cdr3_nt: TGTGCCAGCAGCCACTCGGGCGGGAGTAGAAATGAGCAGTTCTTC
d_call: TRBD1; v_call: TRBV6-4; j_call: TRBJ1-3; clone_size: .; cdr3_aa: CASSKKGTGAGNTIYF; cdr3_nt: TGTGCCAGCAGCAAGAAAGGGACAGGGGCTGGAAACACCATATATTTT
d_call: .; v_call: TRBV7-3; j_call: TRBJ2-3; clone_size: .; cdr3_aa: CASSLRGVHTDTQYF; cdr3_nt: TGTGCCAGCAGCTTAAGGGGGGTCCACACAGATACGCAGTATTTT
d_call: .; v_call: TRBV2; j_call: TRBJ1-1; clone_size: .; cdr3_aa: CASSKSRRGAEAFF; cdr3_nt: TGTGCCAGCAGTAAATCCCGCAGGGGAGCTGAAGCTTTCTTT
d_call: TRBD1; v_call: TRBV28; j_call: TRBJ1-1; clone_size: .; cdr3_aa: CASSGQGAGTEAFF; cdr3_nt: TGTGCCAGCAGTGGACAGGGGGCCGGCACTGAAGCTTTCTTT
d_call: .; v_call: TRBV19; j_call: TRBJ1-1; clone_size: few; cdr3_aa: CASSPDRPSPMNTEAFF; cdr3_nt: TGTGCCAGTAGTCCAGACAGACCTTCCCCCATGAACACTGAAGCTTTCTTT
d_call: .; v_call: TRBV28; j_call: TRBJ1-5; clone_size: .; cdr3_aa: CASKRQGIQPQHF; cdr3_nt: TGTGCCAGCAAGAGGCAGGGCATTCAGCCCCAGCATTTT
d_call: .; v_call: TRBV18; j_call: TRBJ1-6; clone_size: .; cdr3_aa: CASSPVAQGGSPLHF; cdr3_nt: TGTGCCAGCTCACCAGTGGCTCAGGGAGGCTCACCCCTCCACTTT
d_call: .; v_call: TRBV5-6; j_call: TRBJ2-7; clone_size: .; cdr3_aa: CASSLETGAYEQYF; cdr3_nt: TGTGCCAGCAGCTTGGAGACAGGTGCCTACGAGCAGTACTTC
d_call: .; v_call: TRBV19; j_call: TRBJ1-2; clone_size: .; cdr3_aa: CASRPSGTPGYTF; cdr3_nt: TGTGCCAGTAGACCCTCGGGTACGCCCGGCTACACCTTC
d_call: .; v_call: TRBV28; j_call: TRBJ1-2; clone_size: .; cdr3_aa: CASRLEGTHTF; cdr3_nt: TGTGCCAGCAGGCTAGAAGGAACCCACACCTTC
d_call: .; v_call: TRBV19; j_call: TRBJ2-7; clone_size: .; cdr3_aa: CASKRQESSYEQYF; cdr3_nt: TGTGCCAGTAAACGACAGGAGTCCTCCTACGAGCAGTACTTC
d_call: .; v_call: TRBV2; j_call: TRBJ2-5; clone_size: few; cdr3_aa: CATTYQETQYF; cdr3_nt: TGTGCCACTACGTACCAAGAGACCCAGTACTTC
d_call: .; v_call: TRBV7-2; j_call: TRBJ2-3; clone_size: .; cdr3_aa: CASSLQAGWTDTQYF; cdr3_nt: TGTGCCAGCAGCTTACAGGCAGGGTGGACAGATACGCAGTATTTT
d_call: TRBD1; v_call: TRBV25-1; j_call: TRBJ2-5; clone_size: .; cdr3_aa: CASSEITRTGATQETQYF; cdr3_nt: TGTGCCAGCAGTGAAATTACGCGGACAGGAGCGACCCAAGAGACCCAGTACTTC
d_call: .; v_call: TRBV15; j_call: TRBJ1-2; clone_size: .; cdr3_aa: CATSNSRVDYGYTF; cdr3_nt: TGTGCCACCAGCAATAGCAGGGTCGATTATGGCTACACCTTC
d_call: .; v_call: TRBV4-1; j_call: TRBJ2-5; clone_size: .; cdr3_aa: CASSQGAAPVGTQYF; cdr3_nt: TGCGCCAGCAGCCAGGGAGCGGCCCCGGTGGGGACCCAGTACTTC
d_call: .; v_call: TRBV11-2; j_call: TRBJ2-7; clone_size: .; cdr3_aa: CASSLGRRDEQYF; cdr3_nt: TGTGCCAGCAGCTTAGGCAGGCGAGACGAGCAGTACTTC
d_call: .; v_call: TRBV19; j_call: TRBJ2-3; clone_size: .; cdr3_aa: CASSIWSGDTQYF; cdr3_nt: TGTGCCAGTAGTATATGGAGTGGTGATACGCAGTATTTT
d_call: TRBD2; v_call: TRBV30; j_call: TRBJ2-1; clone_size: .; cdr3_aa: CAWSPPLAGGLLLF; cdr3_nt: TGTGCCTGGAGTCCCCCACTAGCGGGAGGGCTTCTCCTCTTC
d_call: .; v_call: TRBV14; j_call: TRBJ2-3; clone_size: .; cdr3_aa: CASARGALTDTQYF; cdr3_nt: TGTGCCAGCGCCAGGGGGGCCCTCACAGATACGCAGTATTTT
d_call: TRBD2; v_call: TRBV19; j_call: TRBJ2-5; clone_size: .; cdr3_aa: CASSIAVGLAGGVKETQYF; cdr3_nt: TGTGCCAGTAGTATAGCCGTCGGACTAGCGGGAGGGGTAAAAGAGACCCAGTACTTC
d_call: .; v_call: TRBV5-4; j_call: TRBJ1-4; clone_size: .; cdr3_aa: CASSFSLEEKLFF; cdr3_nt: TGTGCCAGCAGCTTCTCTTTAGAGGAAAAACTGTTTTTT
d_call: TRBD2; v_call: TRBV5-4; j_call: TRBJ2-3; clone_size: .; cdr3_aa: CASSPLAGITDTQYF; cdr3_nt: TGTGCCAGCAGCCCCTTAGCGGGGATCACAGATACGCAGTATTTT
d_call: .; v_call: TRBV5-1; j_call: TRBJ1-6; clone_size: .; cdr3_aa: CASSLGGIDSPLHF; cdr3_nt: TGCGCCAGCAGCTTGGGAGGTATTGATTCACCCCTCCACTTT
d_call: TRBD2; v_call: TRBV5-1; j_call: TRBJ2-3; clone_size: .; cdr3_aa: CASSVGLAGGDTQYF; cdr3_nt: TGCGCCAGCAGCGTCGGACTAGCGGGAGGGGATACGCAGTATTTT
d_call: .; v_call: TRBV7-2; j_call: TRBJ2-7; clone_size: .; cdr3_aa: CASSWGAGASYEQYF; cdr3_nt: TGTGCCAGCAGCTGGGGGGCGGGAGCCTCCTACGAGCAGTACTTC
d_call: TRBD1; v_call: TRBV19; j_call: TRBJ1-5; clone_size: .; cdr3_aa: CASRGQGHSNQPQHF; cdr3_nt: TGTGCCAGTAGAGGACAGGGGCATAGCAATCAGCCCCAGCATTTT
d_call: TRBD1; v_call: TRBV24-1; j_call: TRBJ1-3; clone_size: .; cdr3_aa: CATSDTRDRETGNTIYF; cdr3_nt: TGTGCCACCAGTGATACCCGGGACAGGGAAACTGGAAACACCATATATTTT